One and the same sample provided the 12 T cell receptor beta chains below, sequenced in a study of persistence of HIV-infected CD4 T cells. What these receptors recognize is not known. The stimulus was an HIV-1 Gag 15-mer peptide pool, around 1.1 ug/peptide/mL. CD40L-negative CD69-negative CD45RO-high memory CD4+ T cells were sorted as populations depleted of antigen-responding cells. This was the immunoSEQ version 4 assay in survey mode. Profiling relied on immunoSEQ multiplex PCR, and the TCRdb table lists in-frame clones only, not all of them. The table records approximately 32,000 clones, 80% to 90% of them present only once. The material was CD4+ T cells sorted from PBMCs after approximately 19-hour stimulation, obtained from a patient who received antiretroviral therapy. Receptors were obtained from an adult woman with HIV who was CMV-seropositive.

The chain carries TRBV18 and TRBJ2-2; 8 nucleotides match TRBD2. Germline V gene lookup returns CDR1 KGHSH and CDR2 LQKENI. J was trimmed by 3 bases and V by 2 bases; bases with no gene match: 8. The CDR3 spans 17 residues. In DNA, the CDR3 is TGTGCCAGCTCACCAGCATCAGCGGGAGTACACACCGGGGAGCTGTTTTTT. Its translation is CASSPASAGVHTGELFF.

This clone has just one count. This chain connects TRBV6-2 or TRBV6-3 to TRBJ2-1, with 10 bases identical to TRBD2. Germline values: CDR1 MNHEY, CDR2 SVGEGT. The CDR3 spans 14 residues. After removal of 6 bases from V and 7 bases from J, the junction contained 6 bases not matched to a gene. CDR3 DNA: TGTGCCAGCAGCAGCGGGAGGGCCAGAAATGAGCAGTTCTTC. Its protein is CASSSGRARNEQFF.

V is TRBV6-6 and J is TRBJ1-1; TRBD1 matches 8 bases. The CDR3 extends over 16 amino acids. The V segment lost 5 bases and the J segment 4 bases; nucleotides outside the gene matches: 12. Per germline, CDR1 MNHNY and CDR2 SVGAGI (reference sequence). The CDR3 coding sequence is TGTGCCAGCAGTCCCTCCCGACAGGGGAAGAGCACTGAAGCTTTCTTT. Protein: CASSPSRQGKSTEAFF.

The chain has TRBV12-3 or TRBV12-4 and TRBJ1-2, with D hard to call. The CDR3 covers 11 residues. Trimming left V 7 bases short and J 6 bases short, with 9 bases between. The CDR3 loop reads CASTLVHGYTF. CDR3 bases: TGTGCCAGCACCCTCGTCCATGGCTACACCTTC.

This chain joins TRBV5-4 and TRBJ2-5; D gene ambiguous. The CDR3 is made up of 14 amino acids. The germline gives CDR1 SGHNT, CDR2 YYREEE (reference sequence). V lost 0 bases and J lost 0, with 6 bases in between. This chain's CDR3 is CASSLATYQETQYF. In DNA, the CDR3 is TGTGCCAGCAGCTTGGCAACGTACCAAGAGACCCAGTACTTC.

The rearrangement joins TRBV6-5 to TRBJ1-2; 8 bases are shared with TRBD1. This CDR3 spans 14 amino acids. The ends lost 5 bases at V and 8 bases at J; junction bases unmatched: 10. CDR1 and CDR2 (germline): MNHEY, SVGAGI. The DNA of the CDR3 is TGTGCCAGCAGTCAGCCGGGACAGGCAGCCGGCTACACCTTC. Amino acids: CASSQPGQAAGYTF.

V usage is TRBV19 and J usage is TRBJ1-1, with D unclear. In germline, CDR1 is LNHDA, CDR2 SQIVND (reference sequence). Trimming removed 4 bases at V and 4 bases at J, with 10 bases between. The CDR3 runs 13 residues. The CDR3 loop is CASSTPYGTEAFF. CDR3 DNA sequence: TGTGCCAGTAGTACCCCATACGGCACTGAAGCTTTCTTT.

CDR3 in DNA: TGTGCCATCAGTGATTTTTCTCAAACAGGGGACAATGAGCAGTTCTTC. Its protein product is CAISDFSQTGDNEQFF. The J gene is TRBJ2-1, the V gene TRBV10-3; 7 bases map to TRBD1. The CDR3 is made up of 16 amino acids. The V segment lost 3 bases and the J segment 5 bases; nucleotides outside the gene matches: 10. CDR1 and CDR2 (germline): ENHRY, SYGVKD.

V gene TRBV10-3 combines with J gene TRBJ2-4; possibly TRBD2 for D (6 bases). V was clipped by 0 bases and J by 5 bases, with 17 bases between them. This CDR3 comprises 17 residues. Per the germline V gene, CDR1 is ENHRY and CDR2 is SYGVKD. The CDR3 DNA sequence: TGTGCCATCAGTGAGTCCGGGGATAGGAGGGCAGAAAACATTCAGTACTTC. Amino acids: CAISESGDRRAENIQYF.

CDR3 region: CASGTGQGYGYTF. CDR3 sequence (DNA): TGTGCCTCAGGGACGGGCCAAGGGTATGGCTACACCTTC. The chain recombines TRBV30 with TRBJ1-2; tentative D call: TRBD1 (5 bases). The CDR3 extends over 13 amino acids. V lost 7 bases and J 5 bases, leaving 17 bases between the germline ends. In germline, CDR1 is GTSNPN, CDR2 SVGIG (reference sequence).

The chain recombines TRBV30 with TRBJ2-6, with D uncertain. The CDR3 is made up of 15 amino acids. The V gene lost 3 bases and the J gene lost 0 bases, with 9 bases spanning the gap. Germline CDR1 is GTSNPN and CDR2 is SVGIG (reference sequence). In nucleotides, the CDR3 is TGTGCCTGGAGCACGTTGTTCTCTGGGGCCAACGTCCTGACTTTC. Translation: CAWSTLFSGANVLTF.

CDR3 sequence: CASSVGRGYGYTF. CDR3 DNA: TGTGCCAGCAGCGTAGGTCGGGGCTATGGCTACACCTTC. V gene TRBV9 combines with J gene TRBJ1-2; D call uncertain. There are 13 residues in the CDR3. Looked up from germline, CDR1 is SGDLS and CDR2 is YYNGEE. Trimming removed 0 bases from V and 4 bases from J, with 7 bases in between.